The subject of this entry is one T cell receptor beta chain. The antigen this receptor binds is unknown. There are no base qualities to consult, and no much larger clone falls within one base. The CDR3 runs 14 residues from the cysteine to the phenylalanine. The DNA shown is the 42-base CDR3, in frame from base 1. The junction carries 10 bases between V and J, which are trimmed by 1 base and 4 bases respectively. CDR1 and CDR2 were assigned from the germline V gene (reference sequence) as SEHNR and FQNEAQ. According to the study, the label for this sample's time point signals: individuals recovered from natural SARS-CoV-2 infection. TCRbeta CDR3 regions were sequenced with the immunoSEQ Assay. After extraction, genomic DNA underwent amplification by bias-controlled multiplex PCR, followed by high-throughput sequencing. As for the original processing: Collapsing and filtering of sequences were performed to quantify the absolute abundance of each unique TCRbeta CDR3 region. Usable DNA was measured by amplifying reference genes present in all nucleated cells, and TCRbeta template counts were normalized to that usable DNA to estimate T cell fraction. Repertoire TCRs were annotated as SARS-CoV-2-specific when V gene, CDR3 amino acid sequence and J gene were exactly matched to a known reactive TCR set. The reference SARS-CoV-2 TCR set came from MIRA and was filtered for enrichment in COVID-19-positive ImmuneCODE repertoires, removing public or cross-reactive TCRs. Using the MIRA antigens, annotated TCRs were further analysed by specific ORF or by position within an ORF. Breadth was defined as annotated unique rearrangements over total unique productive rearrangements; depth was the summed frequency of those rearrangements. TCR breadth was compared between groups using two-sided Wilcoxon rank-sum tests. TCRdb's version of the immuneACCESS table is confined to in-frame rearrangements and falls short of the full clone set. An unresolved V gene accounts for under half of the shortfall where checked; the remainder is of unknown origin. V, J and clone size are those of that table, while D and trimming were read from the DNA. This sample comprises 350,000 to 450,000 clones, about 90% of them detected only once. In total, the top ten clones hold 3% to 5% of the sample.

The data were taken from a study of Ad26.COV2.S vaccination and SARS-CoV-2 variants (dated by TCRdb to about 2021). About the study as a whole: TCRbeta repertoire sequencing served as the tool for gauging how specific and how broad the SARS-CoV-2-reactive T cell receptors were following Ad26.COV2.S vaccination. The TCR-sequenced set comprised about 32 samples: 19 Ad26.COV2.S vaccine recipients, 5 placebo recipients and 8 SARS-CoV-2 convalescent individuals.

Study-level results and caveats: Higher spike-specific TCR breadth was observed in Ad26.COV2.S recipients than in placebo recipients (P = 0.0014). Comparable non-spike TCR breadth was observed between vaccine and placebo recipients, consistent with only spike being contained in the vaccine. Substantial breadth of spike-specific CD8+ and CD4+ T cell responses was reported after vaccination. It was noted by the authors that total T cell responses may have been underestimated by the TCR breadth and depth analyses.

The rearrangement combines TRBV7-9 with TRBJ1-1; a tentative D call is TRBD1 (5 bases match). The sequence came from a human donor who had recovered from COVID-19. The source material was peripheral blood, sampled after recovery from COVID-19. The nucleotides are TGTGCCAGCAGCTTAGGTACGGGGCTCACTGAAGCTTTCTTT. This sequence encodes CASSLGTGLTEAFF.